Many counts were recorded for the clone carrying this T cell receptor beta chain. TCRdb used MiXCR to reprocess the 5' RACE reads, holding one entry per CDR3 protein. The repertoire holds approximately 150,000 distinct CDR3 sequences, approximately 6% seen once, with 2% to 2.5% in the top ten. This sample stems from a study of T-cell memory formation after mild COVID-19. The CDR3 contains 17 residues. V was trimmed by 5 bases and J by 2 bases, leaving 20 bases between them. Material for sequencing was PBMCs or a T cell subset sorted from them (not recorded which). The TCR originated in an adult woman who had mild COVID-19 (a few samples of this study predate the infection). Cell type and time point are not known. J is TRBJ2-3 and V is TRBV12-3 or TRBV12-4, with D possibly TRBD2 on 7 matching bases. The CDR3 DNA sequence: TGTGCCAGCAGTCCCAAGGGCGGGGGCCGTCCCACAGATACGCAGTATTTT. Protein: CASSPKGGGRPTDTQYF.